This T cell receptor beta chain emerged from a study of OX40 agonist ivuxolimab in advanced cancers. Study findings and constraints: Antigen specificity of clonally expanded peripheral T cells was not established. With doses of 0.1 to 3.0 mg/kg, CD4+ and CD8+ blood T cells had undergone clonal expansion by week 6. Expanded clones belonging to CD8+ T cells outnumbered, on average, those of CD4+. The study found among the lowest clonal expansion in partial responders at 0.1-3.0 mg/kg.

Details on this clone: What it binds is unknown.

With 1 base clipped from V and 10 bases from J, the junction kept 2 bases outside the gene matches. The V gene's germline CDR1 is SGHNT and CDR2 YENEEA. The CDR3 loop spans 13 amino acids. This table comes from immunoSEQ multiplex PCR, and its TCRdb copy is limited to in-frame clones, with some not included. The data contain 67,000 or so clones, approximately 90% of them singletons. The material was CD4+ or CD8+ T cells sorted from blood, obtained in a trial of the OX40 agonist ivuxolimab. The sequence derives from an adult with an advanced solid tumor such as melanoma, head and neck, liver or kidney cancer. The chain is built from TRBV11-3 and TRBJ2-3, with TRBD2 identical over 10 bases. Here the CDR3 reads CASSLGGTSAQYF. The DNA of the CDR3 is TGTGCCAGCAGCTTAGGTGGGACTAGCGCGCAGTATTTT.